This T cell receptor beta chain stems from a study of radiation and T cells in renal cell carcinoma. CDR1 and CDR2 (germline): SGHRS, YFSETQ. V shed 4 bases and J 5 bases; nucleotides not matched to a gene: 7. The CDR3 contains 15 residues. Assay used: immunoSEQ multiplex PCR; TCRdb lists only in-frame clones, some missing. The sample comprises 130,000 to 150,000 clones, approximately 86% of which are singletons, and under 20% rests with the top ten. Documented time point: blood 4 weeks post-SBRT, at nephrectomy. Treatment: 15 Gy SBRT to primary tumor, nephrectomy 4 weeks later. Specimen: blood, collected from a patient whose treatment included radiotherapy and nephrectomy. This chain joins TRBV5-1 and TRBJ2-7; 12 bases align to TRBD1. The source of this sequence is a woman in her forties or fifties with renal cell carcinoma. The DNA of the CDR3 is TGCGCCAGCAGCGGGATGGGACAGGGGGCCAACGAGCAGTACTTC. This encodes CASSGMGQGANEQYF.